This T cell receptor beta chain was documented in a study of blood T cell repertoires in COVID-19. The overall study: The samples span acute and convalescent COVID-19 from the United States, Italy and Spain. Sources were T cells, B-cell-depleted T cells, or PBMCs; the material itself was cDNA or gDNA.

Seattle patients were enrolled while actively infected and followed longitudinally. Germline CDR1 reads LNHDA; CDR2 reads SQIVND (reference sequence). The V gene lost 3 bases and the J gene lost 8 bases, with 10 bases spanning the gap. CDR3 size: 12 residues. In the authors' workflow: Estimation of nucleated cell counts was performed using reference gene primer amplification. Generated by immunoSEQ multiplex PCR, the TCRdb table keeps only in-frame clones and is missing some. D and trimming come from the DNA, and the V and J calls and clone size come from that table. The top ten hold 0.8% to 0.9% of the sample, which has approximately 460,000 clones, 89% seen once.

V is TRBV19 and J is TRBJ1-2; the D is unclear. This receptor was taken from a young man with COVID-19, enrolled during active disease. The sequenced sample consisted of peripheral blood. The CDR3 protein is CASSIGVGGYTF. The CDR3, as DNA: TGTGCCAGTAGTATCGGGGTTGGCGGCTACACCTTC.